This T cell receptor beta chain derives from a study of cytomegalovirus exposure and HLA in healthy donors. Broader study findings: Some V segments, including TRBV6-2 and TRBV6-3, were excluded as indistinguishable.

This clone has just one count. The antigen is not known. V lost 6 bases to trimming and J lost 3 bases, with 12 bases between them. Germline lookup yields CDR1 KGHSH and CDR2 LQKENI. This CDR3 has 13 residues. The PCR made use of 60 Vbeta and 13 Jbeta primers. The protocol was immunoSEQ multiplex PCR, while the TCRdb copy is restricted to in-frame clones and leaves out a portion. The sample comprises roughly 54,000 clones, 82% of which are singletons, and around 2.8% rests with the top ten. The donors gave bone marrow, and they were healthy. Specimen: PBMCs. The TCR was taken from a man in his fifties in good health and CMV-seronegative. The chain combines TRBV18 with TRBJ2-7; a possible D gene is TRBD1 (6 bases). The CDR3, as DNA: TGTGCCAGCTCCGGCGGACAGATCTACGAGCAGTACTTC. This gives the protein CASSGGQIYEQYF.